This T cell receptor beta chain was identified during a study of T-cell reconstitution after alpha-beta-depleted transplantation in children. Study results and caveats: Expanded clones from the graft, numbering several hundred, reportedly supplied alpha-beta T cells about two months after transplant. It was surviving recipient T cells and thymic progenitors that gave some patients high TCRbeta diversity at day 60. One year post-transplant, T-cell counts and diversity were largely derived from T cells produced anew.

As regards this clonotype: What it binds is not known.

CDR3 length equals 16 residues. The V end lost 5 bases, the J end lost 3 bases, and 20 bases lay between the germline ends. Per germline, CDR1 MNHEY and CDR2 SMNVEV (reference sequence). Preparing the TCRbeta library involved the use of unique molecular identifiers. TCRdb reprocessed the PCR reads with MiXCR, giving one entry per CDR3 protein. The table shows a few hundred thousand distinct CDR3 sequences, with roughly 16% occurring only once. This receptor was obtained from a boy under two years old who had a stem cell transplant for Wiskott-Aldrich syndrome, so the T cells may come from the graft donor. The sample here was PBMCs, mostly from graft donor cells, taken 360 days after TCRalphabeta/CD19-depleted stem cell transplant. V and J are TRBV27 and TRBJ2-7; D is ambiguous. The CDR3 DNA sequence: TGTGCCAGCAGTCTGGTTCTAGGGTCTGGAAACTACGAGCAGTACTTC. Its translation is CASSLVLGSGNYEQYF.